A single sample gave rise to the 18 T cell receptor beta chains below, sequenced in a study of T cells in Graves' hyperthyroidism and ophthalmopathy. It was RNA transcripts that yielded the amplified TCR beta CDR3 regions. TCR CDR3 underwent first-round RT-PCR with the HTBI primer set. Via MiXCR, TCRdb re-called the multiplex PCR reads, giving one row per CDR3 protein. In the table there are over 650,000 distinct CDR3 sequences, approximately 42% of which are singletons. Material for sequencing was peripheral blood or thyroid tissue (not recorded which). These receptors all stem from an adult man with Graves' disease, either hyperthyroidism or ophthalmopathy (not recorded which).

The chain joins TRBV7-9 to TRBJ1-1; the D gene is possibly TRBD1 (6 bases). The CDR3 loop spans 14 amino acids. Trimming left V 5 bases short and J 5 bases short, with 15 bases between. From germline, CDR1 is SEHNR and CDR2 FQNEAQ (reference sequence). CDR3 in DNA: TGTGCCAGCAGCAAGACAGGTATAGGGACTGAAGCTTTCTTT. Translating it yields CASSKTGIGTEAFF. The complete variable domain, with remaining parts taken from reference TRBV7-9 and TRBJ1-1, reads DTGVSQNPRHKITKRGQNVTFRCDPISEHNRLYWYRQTLGQGPEFLTYFQNEAQLEKSRLLSDRFSAERPKGSFSTLEIQRTEQGDSAMYLCASSKTGIGTEAFFGQGTRLTVV.

This clonotype was seen repeatedly, ten times or more. The chain carries TRBV6-6 and TRBJ1-3; TRBD1 aligns across 9 bases. There are 15 residues in the CDR3. The J segment lost 4 bases and the V segment lost 6 bases, leaving 7 bases of the junction unmatched. Germline V gene data show CDR1 as MNHNY and CDR2 as SVGAGI (reference sequence). The CDR3 nucleotides are TGTGCCAGCAGATCACAGGGGGCAGGAGGAAACACCATATATTTT. Protein sequence: CASRSQGAGGNTIYF.

The chain uses TRBV19 and TRBJ2-7; 9 bases map to TRBD1. The CDR3 runs 17 residues. The V gene end was trimmed by 5 bases and the J gene end by 2 bases; junction bases not matched to a gene: 13. Per germline, CDR1 LNHDA and CDR2 SQIVND (reference sequence). For the CDR3, the DNA is TGTGCCAGTAGTGCCCGGACGGACAGGGGTTATCCCTACGAGCAGTACTTC. This gives the protein CASSARTDRGYPYEQYF.

At least ten counts were recorded for this clonotype. This chain links TRBV15 with TRBJ1-1; D is unclear. CDR1 and CDR2 (germline): LNHNV, YYDKDF (reference sequence). V was shortened by 1 base and J by 7 bases, with 13 bases between the two germline ends. The CDR3 has 14 residues. CDR3: CATSRGAGFGEAFF. In nucleotides, the CDR3 is TGTGCCACCAGCAGAGGGGCTGGGTTCGGTGAAGCTTTCTTT.

This chain connects TRBV7-2 to TRBJ2-7, with D uncertain. Deletions cut 5 bases from V and 7 bases from J, with 24 bases between. This CDR3 region has 16 residues. CDR1 is SGHTA and CDR2 is FQGNSA in the germline V gene. The CDR3 sequence is CASSQDGSHPSREQYF. CDR3 DNA sequence: TGTGCCAGCAGCCAAGACGGTAGTCACCCCTCAAGGGAGCAGTACTTC.

The gene calls are TRBV19 and TRBJ2-5; 7 nucleotides agree with TRBD1. Per the germline V gene, CDR1 is LNHDA and CDR2 is SQIVND (reference sequence). Trimming cost V 5 bases and J 2 bases; bases outside gene matches: 11. CDR3 length equals 16 residues. CDR3 in amino acids: CASSPRTGSFQETQYF. The CDR3 DNA reads TGTGCCAGTAGTCCCCGGACAGGCAGCTTTCAAGAGACCCAGTACTTC.

Notes on this clonotype: One junction end disagrees with the germline gene, perhaps due to a read error. This chain links TRBV7-2 with TRBJ1-5; no clear D gene. CDR1 and CDR2 from the germline V gene are SGHTA and FQGNSA. The CDR3 spans 15 residues. In DNA, the CDR3 is TGTGCCAGCAGCCTAGCGGCGACAAGCAATCAGCCCCAGCATTTT. Translating gives CASSLAATSNQPQHF.

This clonotype was found many times. This chain links TRBV25-1 with TRBJ1-5; unclear D gene. CDR3 length equals 13 residues. The germline gives CDR1 MGHDK, CDR2 SYGVNS. V was shortened by 8 bases and J by 3 bases, with 11 bases between the two germline ends. The chain's CDR3 is CASAGRINQPQHF. CDR3 sequence (DNA): TGTGCCAGCGCCGGACGGATCAATCAGCCCCAGCATTTT.

This clonotype has just a few counts. This chain links TRBV6-6 with TRBJ1-1; D not resolved. The length of the CDR3 is 13 residues. Germline loops: CDR1 MNHNY, CDR2 SVGAGI (reference sequence). The V gene lost 3 bases and the J gene lost 6 bases, with 11 bases spanning the gap. CDR3 nucleotide sequence: TGTGCCAGCAGTTATGAGTCGTTCTCTGAAGCTTTCTTT. Translated: CASSYESFSEAFF.

This clonotype has a handful of counts. This chain connects TRBV19 to TRBJ1-5; D is unclear. With 3 bases removed from V and 5 bases from J, the gap between germline ends came to 8 bases. Per the germline V gene, CDR1 is LNHDA and CDR2 is SQIVND (reference sequence). The CDR3 has 13 residues. The CDR3 bases are TGTGCCAGTAGTATTTGGTGGGATCAGCCCCAGCATTTT. Protein product: CASSIWWDQPQHF.

This clonotype appeared many times. This sequence joins TRBV29-1 and TRBJ1-3; D ambiguous. V was cut by 4 bases and J by 0 bases, with 7 bases left in between. Germline V gene data show CDR1 as SQVTM and CDR2 as ANQGSEA. The CDR3 is 13 residues long. CDR3 nucleotides: TGCAGCGTTGTCGGGATCTCTGGAAACACCATATATTTT. Translated, it gives CSVVGISGNTIYF.

This clonotype appeared a few times. CDR3 nucleotides: TGCAGCGTTGGGGGGGGTAATGAAAAACTGTTTTTT. Protein product: CSVGGGNEKLFF. The J gene is TRBJ1-4, the V gene TRBV29-1, with D perhaps matching TRBD1 (5 bases). Per germline, CDR1 SQVTM and CDR2 ANQGSEA. V lost 4 bases to trimming and J lost 4 bases, with 7 bases between them. This CDR3 spans 12 amino acids.

The chain joins TRBV2 to TRBJ1-1; D is unclear. The V end lost 5 bases, the J end lost 1 base, and 8 bases lay between the germline ends. CDR1 SNHLY and CDR2 FYNNEI come from the germline V gene. CDR3 size: 13 residues. CDR3 nucleotide sequence: TGTGCCAGCAGTAAGCAGGAGAACACTGAAGCTTTCTTT. This encodes CASSKQENTEAFF.

This chain links TRBV29-1 with TRBJ1-6, with a possible D match to TRBD1 (5 bases). Trimming cost V 4 bases and J 6 bases, with 7 bases left between them. In germline, CDR1 is SQVTM, CDR2 ANQGSEA. This CDR3 comprises 12 residues. CDR3 nucleotide sequence: TGCAGCGTTGGGACAACTAATTCACCCCTCCACTTT. As protein: CSVGTTNSPLHF.

V and J are TRBV7-9 and TRBJ2-7; D is perhaps TRBD1 (6 bases). The germline CDR1 and CDR2 sequences are SEHNR and FQNEAQ (reference sequence). The CDR3 consists of 15 residues. V was cut by 5 bases and J by 1 base, with 15 bases left in between. The chain's CDR3 is CASSLVPGQSYEQYF. The CDR3 DNA sequence: TGTGCCAGCAGCCTGGTACCGGGACAATCCTACGAGCAGTACTTC.

The J gene is TRBJ2-7, the V gene TRBV20-1, with D perhaps TRBD1 (5 bases). The CDR3 has 12 amino acids. V was pared by 2 bases and J by 4 bases, with 9 bases between. Germline CDR1 reads DFQATT; CDR2 reads SNEGSKA (reference sequence). The CDR3 DNA sequence: TGCAGTGCTAGATTGGACATTTACGAGCAGTACTTC. Translated: CSARLDIYEQYF.

This clonotype was detected many times. This chain joins TRBV20-1 and TRBJ1-2; 7 bases match TRBD1. The CDR3 totals 11 residues. V gave up 6 bases and J gave up 4 bases; unmatched junction bases: 2. Per the germline V gene, CDR1 is DFQATT and CDR2 is SNEGSKA (reference sequence). The DNA for the CDR3 is TGCAGTGCCAGGGGGGCCTATGGCTACACCTTC. Translated: CSARGAYGYTF.

Points on this clonotype: This may stem from a read error, because a much larger clone lies one nucleotide away. J is TRBJ1-2 and V is TRBV6-4, with TRBD1 as a possible D gene (6 bases). There are 12 residues in the CDR3. V lost 6 bases and J 4 bases, leaving 9 bases between the germline ends. Germline CDR1 and CDR2: MRHNA and SNTAGT. The CDR3, as DNA: TGTGCCAGCAGAGGGGGACCCTATGGCTACACCTTC. It encodes CASRGGPYGYTF.